These T cell receptor beta chains were read from a single sample in a study of T-cell memory formation after mild COVID-19. TCRdb passed the 5' RACE reads through MiXCR, listing each CDR3 protein once. The sample has hundreds of thousands of distinct CDR3 sequences; 20% to 25% are singletons. The sequencing sample was made of PBMCs or a T cell subset sorted from them (not recorded which). Every receptor here comes from an adult woman who had mild COVID-19 (a few samples of this study predate the infection). Cell type and time point are not known. CDR3s include the opening cysteine and the closing phenylalanine or tryptophan. Fields, in order: V gene, CDR3 length, D gene, J gene, clone size, CDR3 DNA, CDR3 protein. D genes are given only for firm matches. Clone size is given for some rows only: seen once, a few or many times, or a class if the clone is expanded.

V: TRBV2
length: 15
D: TRBD2
J: TRBJ2-1
size: few
DNA: TGTGCCAGCAGTGGTGCTAGCGGGAGTATAAATGAGCAGTTCTTC
CDR3: CASSGASGSINEQFF

V: TRBV24-1
length: 15
D: TRBD1
J: TRBJ1-5
size: few
DNA: TGTGCCACCAGTGATCCTCGAACAGGGGATCAGCCCCAGCATTTT
CDR3: CATSDPRTGDQPQHF

V: TRBV21-1
length: 16
D: NA
J: TRBJ2-7
size: NA
DNA: TGTGCCAGCAGCAAAGCGCCGGCTAGCGGGAGAGATGAGCAGTACTTC
CDR3: CASSKAPASGRDEQYF

V: TRBV30
length: 14
D: TRBD1
J: TRBJ2-1
size: NA
DNA: TGTGCCTGGAGTGTACCAGGGACAGTAGGTGAGCAGTTCTTC
CDR3: CAWSVPGTVGEQFF

V: TRBV12-3/TRBV12-4
length: 15
D: TRBD2
J: TRBJ2-3
size: once
DNA: TGTGCCAGCAGCGTTTCCGGGAGGGCGACAGATACGCAGTATTTT
CDR3: CASSVSGRATDTQYF

V: TRBV6-2/TRBV6-3
length: 11
D: NA
J: TRBJ1-1
size: NA
DNA: TGTGCCAGCAGTTATGACTCAGAAGCTTTCTTT
CDR3: CASSYDSEAFF

V: TRBV6-7
length: 15
D: TRBD1
J: TRBJ2-4
size: NA
DNA: TGTGCCAGCAGTTTCCTCCTGGACAGGGTTAACATTCAGTACTTC
CDR3: CASSFLLDRVNIQYF

V: TRBV3-1
length: 15
D: NA
J: TRBJ2-3
size: few
DNA: TGTGCCAGCAGCCGCGGGGGCAGTAGCACAGATACGCAGTATTTT
CDR3: CASSRGGSSTDTQYF

V: TRBV6-5
length: 14
D: TRBD2
J: TRBJ2-5
size: few
DNA: TGTGCCAGCAGTTCCCCTAGCGGGCCAGGGACCCAGTACTTC
CDR3: CASSSPSGPGTQYF

V: TRBV5-1
length: 16
D: NA
J: TRBJ2-3
size: few
DNA: TGCGCCAGCAGCTTGGAGTTGGCAACTAGCACAGATACGCAGTATTTT
CDR3: CASSLELATSTDTQYF